Following are 21 T cell receptor beta chains from one sample sequenced in a study of post-analysis software for immune sequencing data. Broader study findings: TRBV5-6, TRBV5-1 and TRBV20-1 were among four or five TRBV segments more frequent in patients than controls.

Their antigens remain unidentified. The library was made from cDNA and included unique molecular identifiers. TCRdb independently ran MiXCR on the PCR reads; one entry per CDR3 protein. In the table there are 600,000 to 750,000 distinct CDR3 sequences, around 64% of which are singletons. Sequences were obtained from blood. These receptor sequences come from a girl under 10 years old with multiple sclerosis.

The chain has TRBV18 and TRBJ2-3, with D perhaps TRBD1 or TRBD2 (5 bases each). The V end was cut by 3 bases, the J end by 2 bases, with 18 bases between. CDR1 and CDR2 (germline): KGHSH, LQKENI. The CDR3 has 17 amino acids. CDR3 nucleotides: TGTGCCAGCTCACCCTTCGGGACCACTAGTCCCACAGATACGCAGTATTTT. Translated: CASSPFGTTSPTDTQYF.

This chain joins TRBV7-3 and TRBJ2-1, with D maybe TRBD2 (5 bases). Germline CDR1 and CDR2: SGHTA and FQGTGA. This CDR3 has 15 amino acids. V dropped 5 bases and J dropped 7 bases, with 18 bases sitting between them. CDR3 sequence (DNA): TGTGCCAGCAGCCCCAATTTGGACTGGATGAATGAGCAGTTCTTC. As protein: CASSPNLDWMNEQFF.

This clonotype was seen a handful of times. The chain uses TRBV9 and TRBJ2-3; D possibly matches TRBD1 or TRBD2 (6 bases each). Trimming cost V 3 bases and J 4 bases, with 12 bases left between them. The germline V gene has CDR1 SGDLS and CDR2 YYNGEE. This CDR3 has 14 residues. The CDR3 sequence is CASSARGRSDTQYF. In DNA, the CDR3 is TGTGCCAGCAGCGCGAGGGGGAGGTCAGATACGCAGTATTTT.

The chain links TRBV19 to TRBJ1-5; D is uncertain. The CDR3 is made up of 16 amino acids. Germline V gene lookup returns CDR1 LNHDA and CDR2 SQIVND (reference sequence). V dropped 1 base and J dropped 0 bases, with 10 bases sitting between them. The CDR3 DNA sequence: TGTGCCAGTAGTATAGCCGAATTTTATAGCAATCAGCCCCAGCATTTT. Encoded protein: CASSIAEFYSNQPQHF. The full variable domain, rest sourced from reference TRBV19 and TRBJ1-5, is DGGITQSPKYLFRKEGQNVTLSCEQNLNHDAMYWYRQDPGQGLRLIYYSQIVNDFQKGDIAEGYSVSREKKESFPLTVTSAQKNPTAFYLCASSIAEFYSNQPQHFGDGTRLSIL.

This rearrangement joins TRBV29-1 to TRBJ1-4; D ambiguous. Trimming removed 1 base at V and 4 bases at J, with 7 bases between. The CDR3 contains 13 residues. CDR1 is SQVTM and CDR2 is ANQGSEA in the germline V gene. CDR3: CSVEGSDNEKLFF. The CDR3 coding sequence is TGCAGCGTTGAAGGGAGCGATAATGAAAAACTGTTTTTT.

Details on this clonotype: A read error may produce the germline difference seen at one junction end. V gene TRBV5-1 combines with J gene TRBJ2-1; D remains unclear. The CDR3 is 14 amino acids. Per germline, CDR1 SGHRS and CDR2 YFSETQ. The CDR3 protein is CASSLGDTYNEQFF. In DNA form, the CDR3 reads TGTGCCAGCAGCTTAGGAGACACCTACAATGAGCAGTTCTTC.

CDR3 sequence reads: CASSRSEVGQPQHF. Here the CDR3 DNA reads TGTGCCAGCAGCCGCAGTGAAGTGGGTCAGCCCCAGCATTTT. The J gene is TRBJ1-5, the V gene TRBV6-6; D uncertain. There are 14 residues in the CDR3. Between the trimmed V and J ends, which lost 6 bases and 6 bases, there was a span of 15 bases. Per germline, CDR1 MNHNY and CDR2 SVGAGI (reference sequence).

The chain couples TRBV20-1 to TRBJ2-3; TRBD2 agrees at 8 bases. The ends lost 3 bases at V and 2 bases at J; junction bases unmatched: 7. CDR1 is DFQATT and CDR2 is SNEGSKA in the germline V gene (reference sequence). This CDR3 comprises 15 residues. This chain's CDR3 is CSASRLAGLTDTQYF. In DNA, the CDR3 is TGCAGTGCTAGTCGGCTAGCGGGTCTCACAGATACGCAGTATTTT.

The rearrangement links TRBV7-3 to TRBJ1-4; D uncertain. The germline V and J ends were trimmed by 2 bases and 12 bases, with 16 bases remaining between them. CDR3 length equals 14 residues. Germline lookup yields CDR1 SGHTA and CDR2 FQGTGA. The CDR3 DNA reads TGTGCCAGCAGCTTATATAGCCTGATGGGCGAACTGTTTTTT. It encodes CASSLYSLMGELFF.

Only a few counts were recorded for this clonotype. The gene calls are TRBV6-6 and TRBJ2-7, with a tentative D call TRBD2 (6 bases). From germline, CDR1 is MNHNY and CDR2 SVGAGI (reference sequence). The CDR3 contains 13 residues. V gave up 7 bases and J gave up 1 base, with 11 bases separating them. CDR3 region: CASMGGGSYEQYF. In DNA form, the CDR3 reads TGTGCCAGCATGGGGGGAGGTTCCTACGAGCAGTACTTC.

J is TRBJ2-1 and V is TRBV6-5; 8 positions agree with TRBD1. With 6 bases clipped from V and 10 bases from J, the junction kept 11 bases outside the gene matches. The CDR3 covers 14 residues. Per the germline V gene, CDR1 is MNHEY and CDR2 is SVGAGI. In DNA, the CDR3 is TGTGCCAGCAGGCGAAGACAGGGGTCGGGGGAGCAGTTCTTC. This gives the protein CASRRRQGSGEQFF.

The chain couples TRBV2 to TRBJ2-5; D remains ambiguous. Germline V gives CDR1 SNHLY, CDR2 FYNNEI. V was shortened by 2 bases and J by 2 bases, with 9 bases between the two germline ends. This CDR3 spans 14 amino acids. The CDR3 here is CASSELSIQETQYF. Here the CDR3 DNA reads TGTGCCAGCAGTGAACTATCCATTCAAGAGACCCAGTACTTC.

V and J are TRBV12-3 or TRBV12-4 and TRBJ2-7; weak D call: TRBD2 (5 bases). Judging by the DNA end, TRBJ2-5 fits better; the J call may be wrong. The CDR3 is 13 residues long. Written as DNA, the CDR3 is TGTGCCAGCACCGAGGACTCTCAAGAGACCCAGTACTTC. Translation: CASTEDSQETQYF.

The gene calls are TRBV29-1 and TRBJ2-2; D not resolved. The germline V and J ends were trimmed by 0 bases and 6 bases, with 11 bases remaining between them. This CDR3 spans 14 amino acids. Germline lookup yields CDR1 SQVTM and CDR2 ANQGSEA. The CDR3 DNA reads TGCAGCGTTGAAGATTGGGAAGCATCCGGGGAGCTGTTTTTT. Residues: CSVEDWEASGELFF.

The rearrangement links TRBV3-1 to TRBJ2-5, with a weak D call TRBD1 (6 bases). The end of the DNA aligns better with TRBJ2-7, so the J call may be wrong. The CDR3 runs to 13 residues. Germline CDR1 reads LGHDT; CDR2 reads YNNKEL (reference sequence). Written as DNA, the CDR3 is TGTGCCAGCAGCCGCCAAGGGGGCTACGAGCAGTACTTC. This translates into CASSRQGGYEQYF.

The chain employs TRBV7-2 and TRBJ2-5, with 10 nucleotides matching TRBD1. Germline loops: CDR1 SGHTA, CDR2 FQGNSA. There are 14 residues in the CDR3. V was clipped by 4 bases and J by 11 bases; unmatched bases: 10. CDR3 coding DNA: TGTGCCAGCAGCTCCGACAGGGGGCGCACCGGACAGTACTTC. Protein: CASSSDRGRTGQYF.

The chain is built from TRBV9 and TRBJ1-2; a possible D gene is TRBD1 (6 bases). CDR1 SGDLS and CDR2 YYNGEE come from the germline V gene. The CDR3 is 15 residues long. Trimming shortened V by 0 bases and J by 4 bases, and 13 bases separated the two germline ends. CDR3 in DNA: TGTGCCAGCAGCGTAGAGGTGGACAGTTCCTATGGCTACACCTTC. Its translation: CASSVEVDSSYGYTF.

The V call is TRBV12-3 or TRBV12-4, the J call TRBJ2-6; 11 bases align to TRBD2. V shed 4 bases, J shed 4 bases, and the junction held 15 bases outside the gene matches. This CDR3 spans 20 amino acids. This CDR3 is CASSSLAGGFSSPGANVLTF. The CDR3 coding sequence is TGTGCCAGCAGTTCCCTAGCGGGGGGTTTTAGTTCTCCAGGGGCCAACGTCCTGACTTTC.

J is TRBJ1-2 and V is TRBV2; 7 bases are a match to TRBD1. From germline, CDR1 is SNHLY and CDR2 FYNNEI. This CDR3 spans 16 amino acids. J lost 6 bases, V lost 5 bases, and 15 bases had no gene match. DNA of the CDR3: TGTGCCAGCAGTTTGCCAATGACAGGGAGAATCCATGGCTACACCTTC. Amino acids: CASSLPMTGRIHGYTF.

V usage is TRBV9 and J usage is TRBJ2-3; TRBD2 matches at 9 bases. Germline lookup yields CDR1 SGDLS and CDR2 YYNGEE. CDR3 length: 15 residues. V dropped 1 base and J dropped 4; count of bases not matched to a gene: 4. The CDR3 reads CASSVPGLAADTQYF. The DNA of the CDR3 is TGTGCCAGCAGCGTACCGGGACTAGCCGCAGATACGCAGTATTTT.

The chain couples TRBV29-1 to TRBJ2-7; 12 nucleotides match TRBD1. CDR3 length: 14 residues. V trimming: 7 bases; J trimming: 4 bases; junction bases outside the gene matches: 8. Germline CDR1 SQVTM, CDR2 ANQGSEA. Here the CDR3 DNA reads TGCAGCGCGCGATTGGGACAGGGGGCGTACGAGCAGTACTTC. It is translated as CSARLGQGAYEQYF.